This T cell receptor (beta chain) was recovered during a study of molecular identifiers for immune sequencing clone quantification. Notes on the study in general: Clones that had above 20 RNA copies took up over 99% of effector molecules but under 1% in naive cells.

Libraries of naive CD8 T cells were made from roughly 18,000 to 920,000 sorted cells. They used 10%, 30% or 50% RNA. A CD8+CD4-CCR7+CD45RA+ phenotype served as the sorting definition for naive CD8 T cells. There are many counts of this clonotype. The antigen remains unidentified. Both previously described methods and listed TCR primers were employed to make bulk TCR libraries. TCRdb analysed the PCR reads with MiXCR anew, one entry per CDR3 protein. The data show about 510,000 distinct CDR3 sequences, around a fifth seen once. V gave up 6 bases and J gave up 1 base, with 9 bases separating them. Germline V gene sequence: CDR1 MDHEN, CDR2 SYDVKM. The CDR3 is 13 residues long.

Source material: naive CD8+ T cells from blood, with Jurkat cell RNA spiked in. Subset meaning: FACS-sorted CD8+CD4-CCR7+CD45RA+ naive T cells. The clonotype originates from a human donor in good health. Some libraries in this study had Jurkat cell RNA spiked in. The genes are TRBV28 and TRBJ1-1; D is perhaps TRBD1 (6 bases). The CDR3 nucleotides are TGTGCCAGCAGGTTCAGGGGGAACACTGAAGCTTTCTTT. As protein: CASRFRGNTEAFF.